Presented here are 30 T cell receptor beta chains from one specimen sequenced in a study of blood T cell repertoires in COVID-19. Sequencing was performed with immunoSEQ multiplex PCR; in TCRdb, only in-frame clones are kept and a portion is missing. The profile covers some 260,000 clones, with 80% to 95% appearing a single time and under 2.5% taken by the ten largest. Sequenced: PBMCs or T cells enriched from blood (not recorded which). All receptors derive from a woman under 30 who had recovered from COVID-19.

The rearrangement joins TRBV12-2 to TRBJ2-2; TRBD2 is the table's D call and was not checked against the DNA. TRBV12-2 is reported as a pseudogene. CDR3 length: 15 amino acids. The CDR3 nucleotides are TGTGCAAGTCGCTCGACTAGCGGGTGCACCGGGGAGCTGTTTTTT. This sequence encodes CASRSTSGCTGELFF.

The chain is built from TRBV28 and TRBJ2-1, with D unclear. Trimming shortened V by 10 bases and J by 1 base, and 14 bases separated the two germline ends. Germline lookup yields CDR1 MDHEN and CDR2 SYDVKM. This CDR3 contains 14 residues. The CDR3 loop reads CAISPVRSYNEQFF. CDR3 DNA sequence: TGTGCCATCTCACCTGTGCGTTCCTACAATGAGCAGTTCTTC.

CDR3 in DNA: TGTGCCAGCAGCGCCGCGACTAGCGGGAGGTCCTACGAGCAGTACTTC. Encoded protein: CASSAATSGRSYEQYF. The chain is built from TRBV5-4 and TRBJ2-7; 13 bases map to TRBD2. From germline, CDR1 is SGHNT and CDR2 YYREEE (reference sequence). Trimming cost V 4 bases and J 1 base; bases outside gene matches: 5. The CDR3 sequence is 16 residues long.

The chain couples TRBV15 to TRBJ1-2, with D tentatively TRBD1 (6 bases). Germline V gene data show CDR1 as LNHNV and CDR2 as YYDKDF (reference sequence). This CDR3 comprises 15 residues. V was trimmed by 2 bases and J by 4 bases, leaving 14 bases between them. CDR3 residues: CATSRKRDTLYGYTF. CDR3 sequence (DNA): TGTGCCACCAGCAGAAAAAGGGACACCCTCTATGGCTACACCTTC.

Here the CDR3 DNA reads TGTGCCAGCAGCAAGGCGGGGACAGGGTACATCTCTGGAAACACCATATATTTT. Protein sequence: CASSKAGTGYISGNTIYF. The rearrangement joins TRBV7-2 to TRBJ1-3; 9 nucleotides line up with TRBD1. The trim removed 5 bases at V and 0 bases at J, leaving 11 bases unmatched. Germline assignment: CDR1 SGHTA and CDR2 FQGNSA. The CDR3 consists of 18 residues.

Worth noting for this clone: Sequence at one end of the junction differs from germline and may be a read error. This sequence joins TRBV28 and TRBJ1-3; D remains ambiguous. In germline, CDR1 is MDHEN, CDR2 SYDVKM. CDR3 length: 12 amino acids. CDR3 residues: CALEPPSGRWEF. In nucleotides, the CDR3 is TGTGCCCTTGAACCACCCTCGGGCAGATGGGAGTTT.

This chain connects TRBV9 to TRBJ1-2, with TRBD1 matching 7 bases. V trimming: 0 bases; J trimming: 2 bases; junction bases outside the gene matches: 7. The germline CDR1 and CDR2 sequences are SGDLS and YYNGEE. This CDR3 is 16 amino acids long. The CDR3 region has the DNA TGTGCCAGCAGCGTAGCCGGTGGGACAGTAAACTATGGCTACACCTTC. Translation gives CASSVAGGTVNYGYTF.

The J gene is TRBJ2-3, the V gene TRBV6-4; D gene uncertain. The CDR3 runs to 15 residues. Germline loops: CDR1 MRHNA, CDR2 SNTAGT. The V gene lost 0 bases and the J gene lost 4 bases, with 11 bases spanning the gap. Here the CDR3 DNA reads TGTGCCAGCAGTGACTCAAGAGGAGACTCAGATACGCAGTATTTT. Amino acid sequence: CASSDSRGDSDTQYF.

The J gene is TRBJ1-1, the V gene TRBV4-1, with D hard to call. Germline values: CDR1 MGHRA, CDR2 YSYEKL. V shed 2 bases and J shed 0 bases, with 10 bases lying between them. The CDR3 runs 15 residues. CDR3 nucleotide sequence: TGCGCCAGCAGCCAACACTCCGGAGTGAACACTGAAGCTTTCTTT. Protein product: CASSQHSGVNTEAFF.

This chain links TRBV18 with TRBJ2-1, with 7 bases matching TRBD1. V lost 3 bases to trimming and J lost 2 bases; unmatched junction nucleotides: 10. The germline V gene has CDR1 KGHSH and CDR2 LQKENI. This CDR3 has 17 residues. In DNA, the CDR3 is TGTGCCAGCTCACCGTTAGAGGGGGCCATTACCTACAATGAGCAGTTCTTC. The encoded protein is CASSPLEGAITYNEQFF. The whole variable domain, filled in from reference TRBV18 and TRBJ2-1, reads NAGVMQNPRHLVRRRGQEARLRCSPMKGHSHVYWYRQLPEEGLKFMVYLQKENIIDESGMPKERFSAEFPKEGPSILRIQQVVRGDSAAYFCASSPLEGAITYNEQFFGPGTRLTVL.

A note on this clone: Other DNA sequences of this sample code for an identical CDR3. This chain uses TRBV6-5 with TRBJ1-1; D is undetermined. Looked up from germline, CDR1 is MNHEY and CDR2 is SVGAGI. The V end was cut by 0 bases, the J end by 2 bases, with 7 bases between. This CDR3 comprises 14 residues. The CDR3 DNA follows: TGTGCCAGCAGTTACTCAGGAGCAAACACTGAAGCTTTCTTT. This gives the protein CASSYSGANTEAFF.

This clone appeared a single time. This chain connects TRBV5-5 to TRBJ1-2; 7 bases match TRBD1. The CDR3 is made up of 14 amino acids. V trimming: 3 bases; J trimming: 7 bases; junction bases outside the gene matches: 9. Germline CDR1 SGHKS, CDR2 YYEKEE (reference sequence). Here the CDR3 reads CASSSTTGALGYTF. In DNA, the CDR3 is TGTGCCAGCAGCTCCACCACAGGGGCGCTTGGCTACACCTTC.

The chain employs TRBV3-1 (or the pseudogene TRBV3-2) and TRBJ1-5; the D gene is possibly TRBD1 (6 bases). V gave up 4 bases and J gave up 4 bases, with 14 bases separating them. The germline CDR1 and CDR2 sequences are LGHDT and YNNKEL (reference sequence). This CDR3 is 15 amino acids long. CDR3 in DNA: TGTGCCAGCAGCCCCATCGCAGGGGCTAATCAGCCCCAGCATTTT. It is translated as CASSPIAGANQPQHF.

V and J are TRBV7-9 and TRBJ1-2; D is ambiguous. The CDR3 totals 13 residues. Per germline, CDR1 SEHNR and CDR2 FQNEAQ (reference sequence). Trimming removed 2 bases at V and 7 bases at J, with 11 bases between. The CDR3 DNA sequence: TGTGCCAGCAGCTTAAACGATCGGGTTGGCTACACCTTC. It encodes CASSLNDRVGYTF.

CDR3 residues: CASSPLAGKGFTANSPLHF. CDR3 coding DNA: TGTGCCAGCTCACCACTGGCAGGGAAAGGGTTTACGGCCAATTCACCCCTCCACTTT. The chain carries TRBV18 and TRBJ1-6, with D possibly matching TRBD1 (5 bases). This CDR3 has 19 residues. Germline V gives CDR1 KGHSH, CDR2 LQKENI. V lost 1 base to trimming and J lost 7 bases, with 23 bases between them. The variable domain in full, completed from reference TRBV18 and TRBJ1-6, reads NAGVMQNPRHLVRRRGQEARLRCSPMKGHSHVYWYRQLPEEGLKFMVYLQKENIIDESGMPKERFSAEFPKEGPSILRIQQVVRGDSAAYFCASSPLAGKGFTANSPLHFGNGTRLTVT.

This clone was recorded only once. The CDR3 reads CASSYQEGDTGELFF. The CDR3 coding sequence is TGTGCCAGCAGTTACCAGGAGGGAGACACCGGGGAGCTGTTTTTT. This sequence joins TRBV6-5 and TRBJ2-2, with D possibly TRBD2 on 6 matching bases. The CDR3 is made up of 15 amino acids. Per the germline V gene, CDR1 is MNHEY and CDR2 is SVGAGI. The V end was cut by 2 bases, the J end by 3 bases, with 10 bases between.

The table lists this clone with a count of one. The CDR3, as DNA: TGTGCCAGCAGCGGACCCGACAGAAACACTGAAGCTTTCTTT. Translation: CASSGPDRNTEAFF. The chain combines TRBV9 with TRBJ1-1; tentative D call: TRBD1 (5 bases). In germline, CDR1 is SGDLS, CDR2 YYNGEE. Trimming took 3 bases from V and 2 from J, leaving 11 bases between them. The CDR3 extends over 14 amino acids. The whole variable domain, remainder taken from reference TRBV9 and TRBJ1-1, is DSGVTQTPKHLITATGQRVTLRCSPRSGDLSVYWYQQSLDQGLQFLIQYYNGEERAKGNILERFSAQQFPDLHSELNLSSLELGDSALYFCASSGPDRNTEAFFGQGTRLTVV.

V is TRBV27 and J is TRBJ1-5; D perhaps matches TRBD1 (5 bases). This CDR3 has 18 residues. V was cut by 5 bases and J by 1 base, with 21 bases left in between. Germline V lookup: CDR1 MNHEY, CDR2 SMNVEV (reference sequence). The CDR3 reads CASSPQVGGLGSNQPQHF. CDR3 nucleotide sequence: TGTGCCAGCAGTCCCCAAGTCGGGGGTTTGGGGAGCAATCAGCCCCAGCATTTT.

CDR3 DNA: TGCGCCAGCAGCCTGGCCGGGTTTGAAAAACTGTTTTTT. Translated: CASSLAGFEKLFF. This chain joins TRBV5-1 and TRBJ1-4; D gene ambiguous. The V end was cut by 4 bases, the J end by 7 bases, with 11 bases between. The CDR3 spans 13 residues. The germline gives CDR1 SGHRS, CDR2 YFSETQ.

The chain couples TRBV5-1 to TRBJ1-2; no reliable D call. This CDR3 is built from 15 residues. Germline assignment: CDR1 SGHRS and CDR2 YFSETQ. Trimming took off 5 bases at V and 3 bases at J, with 17 bases between the two ends. The CDR3 reads CASRDVSTADYGYTF. The CDR3 nucleotides are TGCGCCAGCAGAGATGTTTCGACCGCGGACTATGGCTACACCTTC.

The rearrangement joins TRBV7-9 to TRBJ2-2, with D possibly being TRBD1 (5 bases). The CDR3 has 16 residues. The V gene lost 6 bases and the J gene lost 3 bases, with 17 bases spanning the gap. Germline values: CDR1 SEHNR, CDR2 FQNEAQ (reference sequence). For the CDR3, the DNA is TGTGCCAGCAGGGCGTCTGGCAGGGCTTACACCGGGGAGCTGTTTTTT. Translation: CASRASGRAYTGELFF.

The chain combines TRBV2 with TRBJ1-2; 9 positions agree with TRBD1. CDR3 length: 14 amino acids. With V trimmed by 7 bases and J by 8 bases, 11 bases remained unmatched. The germline CDR1 and CDR2 sequences are SNHLY and FYNNEI. CDR3 nucleotide sequence: TGTGCCAGCACCTTATCCGGGACAGGGAGCGGCTACACCTTC. As protein: CASTLSGTGSGYTF.

The V call is TRBV11-1, the J call TRBJ1-1; a weak D match, TRBD1 (6 bases). Trimming left V 6 bases short and J 7 bases short, with 12 bases between. Looked up from germline, CDR1 is SGHAT and CDR2 is FQDESV (reference sequence). This CDR3 has 12 residues. The CDR3 nucleotides read TGTGCCAGCAGACAAAGGACAGATGAAGCTTTCTTT. Translation gives CASRQRTDEAFF.

This rearrangement joins TRBV7-5 to TRBJ2-5; the D segment call TRBD1 is taken from the table without a DNA check. TRBV7-5 is reported as a pseudogene. The CDR3 has 19 amino acids. The CDR3 DNA is TGTGCCAGAAGCTTAATCTTATTTCTGACAGGGAGTTCCCAAGAGACCCAGTACTTC. The encoded protein is CARSLILFLTGSSQETQYF.

The sample holds one count of this clone. This chain links TRBV7-9 with TRBJ1-4; 7 bases are shared with TRBD1. Germline V CDR1 and CDR2: SEHNR, FQNEAQ (reference sequence). The length of the CDR3 is 12 residues. V dropped 5 bases and J dropped 15; count of bases not matched to a gene: 9. CDR3 DNA sequence: TGTGCCAGCAGCCTCACCAGGGGGACGGTGTTTTTT. This translates into CASSLTRGTVFF.

The V call is TRBV21-1, the J call TRBJ2-7; the table gives TRBD1 as D, unverified against the DNA. TRBV21-1 is a pseudogene. The CDR3 totals 13 residues. The CDR3 region has the DNA TGTGCCAGCAGCAAAGAATCCAGGTGGGAGCAGTACTTC. Its translation is CASSKESRWEQYF.

The chain recombines TRBV9 with TRBJ1-4; no clear D gene. Trimming shortened V by 0 bases and J by 8 bases, and 11 bases separated the two germline ends. This CDR3 has 14 residues. Germline loops: CDR1 SGDLS, CDR2 YYNGEE. The CDR3 is CASSVGGGREKLFF. CDR3 sequence (DNA): TGTGCCAGCAGCGTAGGGGGAGGGCGCGAAAAACTGTTTTTT.

This chain connects TRBV11-2 to TRBJ1-2; possibly TRBD1 for D (5 bases). V lost 5 bases and J lost 8, with 15 bases in between. The CDR3 runs 13 residues. Looked up from germline, CDR1 is SGHAT and CDR2 is FQNNGV. CDR3 in amino acids: CASSLSQGNGYTF. The CDR3 nucleotides read TGTGCCAGCAGCCTTTCCCAGGGCAACGGCTACACCTTC.

The rearrangement links TRBV7-3 to TRBJ1-2, with 8 bases lining up with TRBD1. Trimming removed 5 bases from V and 5 bases from J; junction bases left unmatched: 7. CDR1 and CDR2 (germline): SGHTA, FQGTGA. The CDR3 extends over 14 amino acids. The CDR3 sequence is CASSPETGVYGYTF. The CDR3 region has the DNA TGTGCCAGCAGCCCAGAGACAGGGGTTTATGGCTACACCTTC.

The V gene is TRBV19, the J gene TRBJ2-7, with 8 bases lining up with TRBD1. The V gene end was trimmed by 6 bases and the J gene end by 5 bases; junction bases not matched to a gene: 6. The length of the CDR3 is 13 residues. The germline V gene encodes CDR1 LNHDA and CDR2 SQIVND (reference sequence). This chain's CDR3 is CASRTQDRDEQYF. The CDR3, as DNA: TGTGCCAGTAGAACCCAGGACAGGGACGAGCAGTACTTC.